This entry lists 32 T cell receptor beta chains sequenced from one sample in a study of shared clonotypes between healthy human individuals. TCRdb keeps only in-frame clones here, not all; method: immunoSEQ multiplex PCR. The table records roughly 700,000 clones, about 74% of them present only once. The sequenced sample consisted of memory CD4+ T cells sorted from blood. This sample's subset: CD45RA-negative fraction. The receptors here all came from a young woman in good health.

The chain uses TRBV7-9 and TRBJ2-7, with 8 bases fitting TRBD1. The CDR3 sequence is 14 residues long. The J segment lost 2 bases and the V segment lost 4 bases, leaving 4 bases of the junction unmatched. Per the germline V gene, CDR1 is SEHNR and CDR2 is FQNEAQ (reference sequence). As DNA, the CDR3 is TGTGCCAGCAGCTCCGGGACAGGTACCTACGAGCAGTACTTC. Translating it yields CASSSGTGTYEQYF.

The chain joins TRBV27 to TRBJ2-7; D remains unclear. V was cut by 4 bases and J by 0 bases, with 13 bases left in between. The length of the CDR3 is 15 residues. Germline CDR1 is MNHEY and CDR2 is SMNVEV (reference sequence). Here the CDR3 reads CASSSSRWSSYEQYF. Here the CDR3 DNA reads TGTGCCAGCAGTTCCTCCCGTTGGAGCTCCTACGAGCAGTACTTC.

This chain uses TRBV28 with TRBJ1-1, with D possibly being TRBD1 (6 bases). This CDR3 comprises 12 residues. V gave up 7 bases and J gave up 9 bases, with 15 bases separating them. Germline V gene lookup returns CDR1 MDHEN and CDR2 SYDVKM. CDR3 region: CASTRGGGKAFF. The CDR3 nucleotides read TGTGCCAGCACTAGAGGGGGGGGAAAAGCTTTCTTT. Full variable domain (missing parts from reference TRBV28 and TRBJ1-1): DVKVTQSSRYLVKRTGEKVFLECVQDMDHENMFWYRQDPGLGLRLIYFSYDVKMKEKGDIPEGYSVSREKKERFSLILESASTNQTSMYLCASTRGGGKAFFGQGTRLTVV.

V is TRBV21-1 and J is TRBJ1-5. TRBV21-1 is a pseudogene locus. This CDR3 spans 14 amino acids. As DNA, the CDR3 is TGTGCCAGCAGCAGTGGGACGGAAGGTCAGCCCCAGCATTTT. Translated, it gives CASSSGTEGQPQHF.

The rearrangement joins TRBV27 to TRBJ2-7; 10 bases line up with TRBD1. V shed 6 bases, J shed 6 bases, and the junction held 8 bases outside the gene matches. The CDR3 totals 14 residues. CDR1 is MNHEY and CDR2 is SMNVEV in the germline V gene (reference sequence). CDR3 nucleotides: TGTGCCAGCAGGACATCCGGGACAGGGGTCGAGCAGTACTTC. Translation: CASRTSGTGVEQYF.

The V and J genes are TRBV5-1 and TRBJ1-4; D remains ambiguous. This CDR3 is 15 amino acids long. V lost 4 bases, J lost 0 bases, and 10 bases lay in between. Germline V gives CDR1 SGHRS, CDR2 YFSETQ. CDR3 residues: CASSDGFATNEKLFF. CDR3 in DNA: TGCGCCAGCAGCGATGGGTTTGCAACTAATGAAAAACTGTTTTTT.

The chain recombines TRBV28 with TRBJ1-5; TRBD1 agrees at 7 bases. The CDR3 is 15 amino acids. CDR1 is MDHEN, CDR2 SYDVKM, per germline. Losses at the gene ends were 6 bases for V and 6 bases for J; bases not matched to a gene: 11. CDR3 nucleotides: TGTGCCAGCAGCCCTAACAGGGGCGGAGGTCAGCCCCAGCATTTT. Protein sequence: CASSPNRGGGQPQHF.

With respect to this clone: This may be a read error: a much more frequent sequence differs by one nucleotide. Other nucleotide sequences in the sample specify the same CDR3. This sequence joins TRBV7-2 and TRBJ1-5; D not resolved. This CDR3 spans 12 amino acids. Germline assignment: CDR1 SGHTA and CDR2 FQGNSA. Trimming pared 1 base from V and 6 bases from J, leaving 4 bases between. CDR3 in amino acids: CASSLEGQPQHF. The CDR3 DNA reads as TGTGCCAGCAGCTTAGAGGGTCAGCCCCAGCATTTT. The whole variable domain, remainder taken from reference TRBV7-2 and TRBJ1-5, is GAGVSQSPSNKVTEKGKDVELRCDPISGHTALYWYRQSLGQGLEFLIYFQGNSAPDKSGLPSDRFSAERTGGSVSTLTIQRTQQEDSAVYLCASSLEGQPQHFGDGTRLSIL.

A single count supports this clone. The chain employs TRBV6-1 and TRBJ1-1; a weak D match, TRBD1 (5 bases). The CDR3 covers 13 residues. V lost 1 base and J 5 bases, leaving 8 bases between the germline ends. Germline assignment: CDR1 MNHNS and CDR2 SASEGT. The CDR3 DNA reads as TGTGCCAGCAGTGAAGTGGGGGAAACTGAAGCTTTCTTT. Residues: CASSEVGETEAFF.

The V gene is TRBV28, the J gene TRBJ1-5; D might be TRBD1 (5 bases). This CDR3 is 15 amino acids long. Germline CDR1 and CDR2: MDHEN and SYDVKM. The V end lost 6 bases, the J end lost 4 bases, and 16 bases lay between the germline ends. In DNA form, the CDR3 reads TGTGCCAGCAGGCAGAGTGCGGGGGGGAATCAGCCCCAGCATTTT. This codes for CASRQSAGGNQPQHF.

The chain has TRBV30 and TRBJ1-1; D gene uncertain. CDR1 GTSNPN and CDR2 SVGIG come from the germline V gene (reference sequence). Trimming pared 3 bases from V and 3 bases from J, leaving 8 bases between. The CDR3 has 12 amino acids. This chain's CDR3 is CAWRLGYTEAFF. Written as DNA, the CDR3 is TGTGCCTGGAGATTGGGTTACACTGAAGCTTTCTTT.

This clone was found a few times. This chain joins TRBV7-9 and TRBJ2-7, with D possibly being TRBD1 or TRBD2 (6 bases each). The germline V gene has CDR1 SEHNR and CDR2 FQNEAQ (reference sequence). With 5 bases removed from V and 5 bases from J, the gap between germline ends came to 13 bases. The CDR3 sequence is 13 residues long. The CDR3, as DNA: TGTGCCAGCAGCCCAGAGGGGGGCCACGAGCAGTACTTC. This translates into CASSPEGGHEQYF.

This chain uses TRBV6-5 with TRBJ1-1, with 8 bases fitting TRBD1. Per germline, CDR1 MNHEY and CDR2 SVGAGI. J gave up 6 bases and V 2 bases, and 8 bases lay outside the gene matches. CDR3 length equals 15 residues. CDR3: CASSYRGQGRAEAFF. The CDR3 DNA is TGTGCCAGCAGTTACAGAGGACAGGGCCGGGCTGAAGCTTTCTTT.

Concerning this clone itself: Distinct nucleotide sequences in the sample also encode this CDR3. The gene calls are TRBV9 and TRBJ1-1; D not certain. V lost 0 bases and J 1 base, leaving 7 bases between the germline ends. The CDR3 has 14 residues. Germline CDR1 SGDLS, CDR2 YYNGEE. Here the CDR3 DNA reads TGTGCCAGCAGCGTAGGCGGGTCGAACACTGAAGCTTTCTTT. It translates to CASSVGGSNTEAFF.

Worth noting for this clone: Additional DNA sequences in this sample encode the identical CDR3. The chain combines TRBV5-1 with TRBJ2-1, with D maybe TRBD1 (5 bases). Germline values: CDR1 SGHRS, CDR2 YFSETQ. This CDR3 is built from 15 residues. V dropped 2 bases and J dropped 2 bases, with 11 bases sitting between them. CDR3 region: CASSLDSGTYNEQFF. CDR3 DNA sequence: TGCGCCAGCAGCTTAGACAGTGGGACCTACAATGAGCAGTTCTTC.

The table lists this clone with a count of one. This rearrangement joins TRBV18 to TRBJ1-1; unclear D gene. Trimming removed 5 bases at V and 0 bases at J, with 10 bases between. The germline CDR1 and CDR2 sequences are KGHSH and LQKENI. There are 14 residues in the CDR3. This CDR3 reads CASSEGRMNTEAFF. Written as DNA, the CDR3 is TGTGCCAGCTCAGAAGGACGGATGAACACTGAAGCTTTCTTT.

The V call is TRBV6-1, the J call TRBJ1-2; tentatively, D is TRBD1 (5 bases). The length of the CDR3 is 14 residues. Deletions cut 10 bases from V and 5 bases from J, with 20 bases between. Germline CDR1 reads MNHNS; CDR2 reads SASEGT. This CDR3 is CATLPGTEMYGYTF. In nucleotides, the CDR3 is TGTGCCACCCTACCAGGGACGGAGATGTATGGCTACACCTTC.

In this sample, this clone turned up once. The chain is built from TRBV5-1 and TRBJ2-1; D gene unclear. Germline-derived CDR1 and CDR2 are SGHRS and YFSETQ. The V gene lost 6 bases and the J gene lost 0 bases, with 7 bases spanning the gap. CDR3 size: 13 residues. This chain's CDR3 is CASNYDSYNEQFF. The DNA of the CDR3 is TGCGCCAGCAACTACGACTCCTACAATGAGCAGTTCTTC.

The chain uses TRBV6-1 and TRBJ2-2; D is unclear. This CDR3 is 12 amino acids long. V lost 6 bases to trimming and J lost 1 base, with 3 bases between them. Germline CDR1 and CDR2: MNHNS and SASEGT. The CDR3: CASRRNTGELFF. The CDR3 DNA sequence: TGTGCCAGCAGGCGGAACACCGGGGAGCTGTTTTTT.

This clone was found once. CDR3 sequence reads: CSVRQKTYEQYF. The CDR3 DNA is TGCAGCGTTAGGCAGAAAACCTACGAGCAGTACTTC. V and J are TRBV29-1 and TRBJ2-7; no definite D call. V gave up 5 bases and J gave up 2 bases, with 10 bases separating them. The CDR3 totals 12 residues. The germline V gene has CDR1 SQVTM and CDR2 ANQGSEA.

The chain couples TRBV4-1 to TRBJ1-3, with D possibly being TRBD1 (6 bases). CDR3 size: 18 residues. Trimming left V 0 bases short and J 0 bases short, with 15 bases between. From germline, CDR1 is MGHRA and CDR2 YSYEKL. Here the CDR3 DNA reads TGCGCCAGCAGCCAAGATGGGGGCACAGGATACTCTGGAAACACCATATATTTT. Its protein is CASSQDGGTGYSGNTIYF.

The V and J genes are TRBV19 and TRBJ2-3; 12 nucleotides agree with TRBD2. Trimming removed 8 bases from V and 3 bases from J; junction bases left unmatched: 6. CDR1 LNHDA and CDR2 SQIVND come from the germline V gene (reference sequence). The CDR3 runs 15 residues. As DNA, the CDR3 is TGTGCCAGTGCCGGACTAGCGGGAAGGACAGATACGCAGTATTTT. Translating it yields CASAGLAGRTDTQYF. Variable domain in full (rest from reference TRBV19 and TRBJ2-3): DGGITQSPKYLFRKEGQNVTLSCEQNLNHDAMYWYRQDPGQGLRLIYYSQIVNDFQKGDIAEGYSVSREKKESFPLTVTSAQKNPTAFYLCASAGLAGRTDTQYFGPGTRLTVL.

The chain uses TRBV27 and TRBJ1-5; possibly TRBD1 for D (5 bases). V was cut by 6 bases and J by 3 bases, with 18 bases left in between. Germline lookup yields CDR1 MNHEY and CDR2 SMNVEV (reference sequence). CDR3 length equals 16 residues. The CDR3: CASSLEGSFFNQPQHF. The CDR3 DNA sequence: TGTGCCAGCAGCCTAGAGGGGTCCTTTTTCAATCAGCCCCAGCATTTT.

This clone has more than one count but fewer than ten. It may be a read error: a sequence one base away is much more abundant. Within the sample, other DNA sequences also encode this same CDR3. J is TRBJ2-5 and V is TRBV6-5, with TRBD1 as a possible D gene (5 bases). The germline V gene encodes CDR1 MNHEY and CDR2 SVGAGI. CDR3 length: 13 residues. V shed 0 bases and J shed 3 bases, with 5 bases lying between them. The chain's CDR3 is CASSYSGEETQYF. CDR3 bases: TGTGCCAGCAGTTACTCAGGGGAAGAGACCCAGTACTTC.

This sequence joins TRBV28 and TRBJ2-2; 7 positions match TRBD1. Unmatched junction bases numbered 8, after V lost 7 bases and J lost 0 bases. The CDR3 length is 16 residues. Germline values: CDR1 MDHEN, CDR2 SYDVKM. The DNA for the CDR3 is TGTGCCAGCACAGGGAGAGGGGGCTCGAACACCGGGGAGCTGTTTTTT. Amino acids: CASTGRGGSNTGELFF.

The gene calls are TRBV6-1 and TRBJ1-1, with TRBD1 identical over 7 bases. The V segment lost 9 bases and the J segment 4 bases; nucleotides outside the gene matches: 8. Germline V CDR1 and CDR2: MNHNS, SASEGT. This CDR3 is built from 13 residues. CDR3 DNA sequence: TGTGCCAGTTCGACAGGGACCGTCACTGAAGCTTTCTTT. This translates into CASSTGTVTEAFF.

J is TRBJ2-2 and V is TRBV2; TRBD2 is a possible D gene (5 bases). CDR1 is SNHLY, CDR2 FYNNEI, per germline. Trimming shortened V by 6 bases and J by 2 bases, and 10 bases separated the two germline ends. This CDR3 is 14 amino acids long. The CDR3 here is CASRLGLNTGELFF. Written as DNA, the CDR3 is TGTGCCAGCAGACTAGGCCTAAACACCGGGGAGCTGTTTTTT.

The CDR3 loop reads CASKQGADTGELFF. As DNA, the CDR3 is TGTGCCAGCAAACAGGGTGCGGACACCGGGGAGCTGTTTTTT. The genes are TRBV7-9 and TRBJ2-2; D is possibly TRBD1 (6 bases). Germline loops: CDR1 SEHNR, CDR2 FQNEAQ (reference sequence). The CDR3 totals 14 residues. Trimming pared 7 bases from V and 3 bases from J, leaving 12 bases between. The full variable domain, with the rest looked up from reference TRBV7-9 and TRBJ2-2, is DTGVSQNPRHKITKRGQNVTFRCDPISEHNRLYWYRQTLGQGPEFLTYFQNEAQLEKSRLLSDRFSAERPKGSFSTLEIQRTEQGDSAMYLCASKQGADTGELFFGEGSRLTVL.

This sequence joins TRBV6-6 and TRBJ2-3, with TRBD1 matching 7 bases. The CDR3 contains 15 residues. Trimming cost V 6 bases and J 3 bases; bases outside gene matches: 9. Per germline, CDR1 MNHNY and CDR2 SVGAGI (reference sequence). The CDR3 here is CASRSTGSKTDTQYF. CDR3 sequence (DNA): TGTGCCAGCAGATCGACAGGGAGTAAGACAGATACGCAGTATTTT.

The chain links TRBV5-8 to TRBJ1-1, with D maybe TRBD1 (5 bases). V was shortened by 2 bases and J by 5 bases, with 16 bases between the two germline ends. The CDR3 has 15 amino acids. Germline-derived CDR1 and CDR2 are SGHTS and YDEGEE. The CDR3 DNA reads TGTGCCAGCAGCTTTAATCAGGGATTGGGTACTGAAGCTTTCTTT. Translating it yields CASSFNQGLGTEAFF. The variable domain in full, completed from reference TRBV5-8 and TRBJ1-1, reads EAGVTQSPTHLIKTRGQQATLRCSPISGHTSVYWYQQALGLGLQFLLWYDEGEERNRGNFPPRFSGRQFPNYSSELNVNALELEDSALYLCASSFNQGLGTEAFFGQGTRLTVV.

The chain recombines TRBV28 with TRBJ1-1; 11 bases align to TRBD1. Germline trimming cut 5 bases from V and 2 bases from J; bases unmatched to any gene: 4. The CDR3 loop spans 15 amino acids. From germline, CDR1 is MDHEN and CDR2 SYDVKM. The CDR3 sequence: CASSGDRGFNTEAFF. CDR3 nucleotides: TGTGCCAGCAGTGGGGACAGGGGGTTCAACACTGAAGCTTTCTTT. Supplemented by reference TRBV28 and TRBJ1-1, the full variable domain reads DVKVTQSSRYLVKRTGEKVFLECVQDMDHENMFWYRQDPGLGLRLIYFSYDVKMKEKGDIPEGYSVSREKKERFSLILESASTNQTSMYLCASSGDRGFNTEAFFGQGTRLTVV.

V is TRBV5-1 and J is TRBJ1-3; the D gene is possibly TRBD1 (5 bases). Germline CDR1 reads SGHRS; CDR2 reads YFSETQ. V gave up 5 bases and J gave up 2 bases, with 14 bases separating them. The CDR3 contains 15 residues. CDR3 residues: CASRPRPGAGNTIYF. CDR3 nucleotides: TGCGCCAGCAGGCCTCGTCCGGGGGCTGGAAACACCATATATTTT.